The rows below give T cell receptor beta chains drawn from one sample of a study of control samples from healthy donors and cancer patients. Profiled with immunoSEQ multiplex PCR; TCRdb holds only in-frame clones, not every one. This sample has some 150,000 clones, with 91% found just once. Sequenced material: blood. These receptors originate from a young man in good health. Both conserved end residues are trimmed from each CDR3. The size entry is marked missing in some rows and otherwise reads once, few, many or a size class.

J gene,V gene,clone size,CDR3 protein
TRBJ2-5,TRBV14,-,ASSTVRGSRETQY
TRBJ1-2,TRBV6-1,-,ASSEARGPYGYT
TRBJ2-3,TRBV19,-,ASSIVQGDTQY
TRBJ1-6,TRBV5-4,-,ASSLAHWARTPGDSPLH
TRBJ1-2,TRBV29-1,-,SARSQGGFGYT
TRBJ2-2,TRBV7-7,-,ASSSTQGANTGELF
TRBJ1-1,TRBV14,-,ASSPRWGFTTEAF
TRBJ2-7,TRBV21-1,-,ASSPTSGGWDYEQY
TRBJ2-7,TRBV5-1,-,ASSLEAQISSYEQY
TRBJ2-7,TRBV10-3,-,AISEIRTYEQY
TRBJ2-7,TRBV5-1,-,ASSSGTIDDEQY
TRBJ1-4,TRBV6-5,-,ASSTGSGEKLF
TRBJ1-5,TRBV27,-,ATMTGRNQPQH
TRBJ1-5,TRBV11-2,-,ASSLEGLYSNQPQH
TRBJ1-2,TRBV30,-,AWTAINYGYT
TRBJ2-7,TRBV29-1,-,SVESQTYEQY
TRBJ2-1,TRBV6-6,-,ASSGPRGEQF
TRBJ1-2,TRBV9,-,ASSGSGGFYGYT
TRBJ2-3,TRBV3-1/TRBV3-2,-,ASSQGAADTQY
TRBJ1-4,TRBV28,-,ASSVRIVGEKLF
TRBJ2-1,TRBV9,-,ASSVGLSNEQF
TRBJ1-1,TRBV29-1,-,SVEGRDSDTEAF
TRBJ2-5,TRBV5-4,once,ASSAPEDGAKETQY
TRBJ1-3,TRBV7-2,-,ASSAQGIRTGNTIY
TRBJ2-2,TRBV18,-,ASSPRRGGNTGELF
TRBJ1-4,TRBV30,-,AWMGGTTNEKLF
TRBJ2-1,TRBV15,-,ATSRVTVYNEQF
TRBJ2-7,TRBV19,-,ASSIRREGGYEQY
TRBJ1-6,TRBV10-3,-,AAKTGVYSPLH
TRBJ2-1,TRBV18,-,ASSPLSGTSVEQF
TRBJ1-1,TRBV4-1,-,ASSQGQGWQLEAF
TRBJ1-1,TRBV12-3/TRBV12-4,-,ASGSRGYEAF
TRBJ1-1,TRBV9,-,ASSVADSTEAF
TRBJ2-3,TRBV19,-,ASSPTRGDTQY
TRBJ1-6,TRBV3-1/TRBV3-2,-,ASSQEVRLSPLH
TRBJ1-2,TRBV7-6,once,ASRAAGDYGYT
TRBJ2-7,TRBV7-9,-,ASSLSPGTYEQY
TRBJ1-1,TRBV19,-,ASSPLLANTEAF
TRBJ1-2,TRBV5-5,-,ASSSPGQAVYGYT
TRBJ2-1,TRBV19,-,ASADRGDYNEQF
TRBJ1-5,TRBV15,-,ATSRDGYSNQPQH
TRBJ2-2,TRBV7-2,-,ASSRSGTRGTGELF
TRBJ2-3,TRBV4-2,-,ASSQEDTDTQY
TRBJ2-5,TRBV28,few,ASRPGQGRGGQETQY
TRBJ2-5,TRBV29-1,once,SVDPGLQETQY
TRBJ2-7,TRBV7-9,once,ASSLAGGSGVYEQY